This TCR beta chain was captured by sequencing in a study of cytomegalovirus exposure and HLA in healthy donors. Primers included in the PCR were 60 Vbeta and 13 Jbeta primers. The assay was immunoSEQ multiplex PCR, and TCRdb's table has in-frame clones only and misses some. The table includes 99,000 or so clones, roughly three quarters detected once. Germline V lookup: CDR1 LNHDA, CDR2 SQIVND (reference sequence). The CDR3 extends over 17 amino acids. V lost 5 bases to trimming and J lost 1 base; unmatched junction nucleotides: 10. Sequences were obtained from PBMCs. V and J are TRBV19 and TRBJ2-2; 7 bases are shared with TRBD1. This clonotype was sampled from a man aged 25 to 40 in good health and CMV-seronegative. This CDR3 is CASSSIPGQRNTGELFF. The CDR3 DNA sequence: TGTGCCAGTAGTTCAATCCCGGGACAGAGGAACACCGGGGAGCTGTTTTTT.